Listed below are T cell receptor beta chains from one sample, sequenced in a study of CD8 T cells in Susac syndrome. MiXCR, run by TCRdb on the immunoSEQ multiplex PCR reads, gives a single entry per CDR3 protein. There are under 85,000 distinct CDR3 sequences in the sample; around 95% occur only once, and 0.5% to 0.7% lies in the top ten. The material sequenced was CD8+ T cells from PBMCs. The receptors come from a human donor with multiple sclerosis. The CDR3 runs from the conserved cysteine through the conserved F or W. A D gene is named only where the DNA matches it firmly. The listing skips clone size in some rows; elsewhere it reads once, few, many or a size class.

CDR3 protein,CDR3 DNA,V gene,J gene,D gene,clone size
CATEVGRGYTF,TGTGCCACAGAGGTGGGACGAGGCTACACCTTC,TRBV19,TRBJ1-2,NA,NA
CASSFFGGSAIYF,TGTGCCAGCAGTTTTTTCGGCGGTAGTGCCATATATTTT,TRBV5-6,TRBJ1-3,NA,NA
CASSPGLASYEQYF,TGTGCCAGCAGTCCTGGTTTAGCCTCCTACGAGCAGTACTTC,TRBV3-1,TRBJ2-7,NA,few
CAWAPEGAYEQYF,TGTGCCTGGGCCCCTGAGGGGGCCTACGAGCAGTACTTC,TRBV30,TRBJ2-7,NA,NA
CSARARGFFNQPQHF,TGCAGTGCTAGAGCCAGGGGGTTCTTTAATCAGCCCCAGCATTTT,TRBV20-1,TRBJ1-5,TRBD1,NA
CSARDLGGAIQETQYF,TGCAGTGCTAGAGATTTGGGCGGGGCAATTCAAGAGACCCAGTACTTC,TRBV20-1,TRBJ2-5,NA,NA
CASSTTTQWSSYNEQFF,TGTGCCAGCAGCACTACCACTCAGTGGAGCTCCTACAATGAGCAGTTCTTC,TRBV9,TRBJ2-1,NA,NA
CASSLHLADYQETQYF,TGTGCCAGCAGTTTACACCTAGCGGACTACCAAGAGACCCAGTACTTC,TRBV28,TRBJ2-5,TRBD2,NA
CATSRDMGRTQPQHF,TGTGCCACCAGCAGAGATATGGGGAGAACGCAGCCCCAGCATTTT,TRBV15,TRBJ1-5,NA,NA
CASLSGTSLFF,TGCGCCAGCTTATCCGGGACTAGTCTGTTCTTC,TRBV10-2,TRBJ2-1,TRBD2,few
CASSLAFGGTYEQYF,TGTGCCAGCAGCTTAGCGTTCGGGGGTACCTACGAGCAGTACTTC,TRBV7-2,TRBJ2-7,NA,once
CASRGVSDNRAAYGYTF,TGTGCCAGCAGGGGGGTGTCGGACAACAGGGCCGCCTATGGCTACACCTTC,TRBV12-3/TRBV12-4,TRBJ1-2,NA,NA
CSVEAGGLRETQYF,TGCAGCGTTGAAGCAGGGGGCTTACGAGAGACCCAGTACTTC,TRBV29-1,TRBJ2-5,TRBD1,NA
CASSFGGSGNTIYF,TGTGCCAGCAGTTTCGGAGGCTCTGGAAACACCATATATTTT,TRBV27,TRBJ1-3,NA,NA
CASSFGQGEGNTIYF,TGTGCCAGCAGTTTTGGACAGGGGGAAGGAAACACCATATATTTT,TRBV6-6,TRBJ1-3,TRBD1,NA
CASSWTGTVYGYTF,TGTGCCAGCAGTTGGACGGGGACAGTATATGGCTACACCTTC,TRBV12-3/TRBV12-4,TRBJ1-2,TRBD1,NA
CASSLATGQGIYEQYF,TGTGCCAGCAGCTTGGCTACTGGACAGGGGATCTACGAGCAGTACTTC,TRBV5-4,TRBJ2-7,TRBD1,NA
CASRPGQGLYGYTF,TGTGCCAGCAGACCCGGACAGGGCCTCTATGGCTACACCTTC,TRBV27,TRBJ1-2,TRBD1,NA
CASSLVQGLYEQYF,TGTGCCAGCAGCTTGGTCCAGGGGCTCTACGAGCAGTACTTC,TRBV5-6,TRBJ2-7,NA,few
CASSTYLVNEQFF,TGTGCCAGCAGCACCTACCTAGTGAATGAGCAGTTCTTC,TRBV7-2,TRBJ2-1,NA,NA
CASIHPQGHYGYTF,TGTGCCAGCATCCACCCCCAGGGACACTATGGCTACACCTTC,TRBV7-9,TRBJ1-2,NA,once
CASSIPASYEQYF,TGTGCCAGTAGTATCCCAGCGTCCTACGAGCAGTACTTC,TRBV19,TRBJ2-7,NA,once
CASSELTGGTNQPQHF,TGTGCCAGCAGTGAATTAACAGGGGGGACCAATCAGCCCCAGCATTTT,TRBV2,TRBJ1-5,TRBD1,NA
CATSTHRSSYNEQFF,TGTGCCACCAGCACTCACAGGAGCTCCTACAATGAGCAGTTCTTC,TRBV15,TRBJ2-1,NA,NA
CASSFRGGADTQYF,TGTGCCAGCAGTTTTCGGGGGGGCGCAGATACGCAGTATTTT,TRBV12-3/TRBV12-4,TRBJ2-3,TRBD2,NA
CASSPDRSDYEQYF,TGTGCCAGCAGCCCGGACAGGTCAGATTACGAGCAGTACTTC,TRBV27,TRBJ2-7,TRBD1,NA
CASSLGHLPNYGYTF,TGTGCCAGCAGCCTCGGACACCTACCAAACTATGGCTACACCTTC,TRBV7-9,TRBJ1-2,NA,NA
CASSPNRDFYEQYF,TGTGCCAGCAGTCCTAACCGGGACTTCTACGAGCAGTACTTC,TRBV27,TRBJ2-7,NA,NA
CASSPTSAGELFF,TGTGCCAGCAGCCCCACGTCGGCCGGGGAGCTGTTTTTT,TRBV7-9,TRBJ2-2,NA,NA
CSAGGGTEAFF,TGCAGCGCCGGTGGGGGCACTGAAGCTTTCTTT,TRBV29-1,TRBJ1-1,NA,few
CASSYFRGPGVGTEAFF,TGTGCCAGCAGTTATTTTAGGGGGCCTGGGGTAGGCACTGAAGCTTTCTTT,TRBV28,TRBJ1-1,TRBD1,once
CASSSWGLYEQYF,TGTGCCAGCAGCTCATGGGGGCTTTACGAGCAGTACTTC,TRBV7-4,TRBJ2-7,NA,NA
CASSPDRDTKTQYF,TGTGCCAGCAGTCCAGACCGGGACACCAAGACCCAGTACTTC,TRBV12-3/TRBV12-4,TRBJ2-5,NA,NA
CSARLAGNYEQYF,TGCAGTGCACGACTAGCGGGAAACTACGAGCAGTACTTC,TRBV20-1,TRBJ2-7,TRBD2,NA
CASSPGYLNTEAFF,TGTGCCAGCTCCCCCGGGTACCTGAACACTGAAGCTTTCTTT,TRBV13,TRBJ1-1,NA,NA
CSAASSLSYGYTF,TGCAGTGCTGCCAGCTCTCTATCCTATGGCTACACCTTC,TRBV20-1,TRBJ1-2,NA,once